This T cell receptor beta chain is drawn from a study of blood T cell repertoires in COVID-19. Study at large: COVID-19 samples, acute and convalescent, were from the United States, Italy and Spain. From T cells, B-cell-depleted T cells, or PBMCs came the material, which was cDNA or gDNA.

Per the authors' pipeline: Estimates of nucleated cell counts were drawn from the amplification of reference gene primers. TCRdb keeps only in-frame clones here, not all; method: immunoSEQ multiplex PCR. V, J and clone size are taken as reported in that table, and D and trimming were inferred from the DNA itself. The repertoire consists of approximately 170,000 clones, with less than 85% occurring once and the leading ten covering over 9.5%. V was clipped by 3 bases and J by 0 bases, with 10 bases between them. CDR3 size: 15 residues. CDR1 is MDHEN, CDR2 SYDVKM, per germline. This chain links TRBV28 with TRBJ2-3, with a tentative D call TRBD2 (6 bases). Sequencing was done on a sample of peripheral blood. The TCR comes from an elderly woman with active or convalescent COVID-19. CDR3 nucleotides: TGTGCCAGCAGTTTGCGGGACCTGAGCACAGATACGCAGTATTTT. This encodes CASSLRDLSTDTQYF.